Reported below is one TCR beta chain. Antigen unknown. The data belong to a study of T cell responses to AZD1222 COVID-19 vaccine. Study summary: Samples with a second dose at about 4 or about 12 weeks were pooled together. Whole-study results and caveats: Close to half of all spike-specific TCRs reportedly target regions of the variants that are unmutated. Donors were mostly white British, more females; clonal diversity possibly underestimated. An increase in Spike-specific TCR breadth and depth was observed after two AZD1222 doses.

The assay was immunoSEQ multiplex PCR, and TCRdb's table has in-frame clones only and misses some. The sample records 55,000 to 75,000 clones, approximately 81% being singletons. The CDR3 sequence is 15 residues long. The germline V gene encodes CDR1 MNHEY and CDR2 SMNVEV (reference sequence). V was pared by 6 bases and J by 4 bases, with 6 bases of the junction left unmatched. The genes are TRBV27 and TRBJ1-2; 12 bases are shared with TRBD1. Sequenced material: peripheral blood, taken on day 0 of AZD1222 vaccination. The receptor comes from an adult in good health. The CDR3 DNA reads TGTGCCAGCAGCGCCGGGACAGGGGGCGTCTATGGCTACACCTTC. It yields the protein CASSAGTGGVYGYTF.